The sequence of this TCR beta chain was determined in a study of blood T cell repertoires in COVID-19 (TCRdb year 2020). Study-wide context: Samples covering the acute and convalescent phases of COVID-19 were provided by collaborators in the United States, Italy and Spain. The prospective study material was composed of cDNA or gDNA derived from T cells, B-cell-depleted T cells, or PBMCs. The dataset comprised deeply sampled blood TCRbeta repertoires from subjects exposed to, actively infected with, or recovered from COVID-19. The repertoires were released in a freely available public database intended as a resource for research on the immune response to SARS-CoV-2. Samples came from the ongoing ImmuneRACE study (first 160 participants) plus 1,254 subjects from 6 global collaborators. A de-identified subject ID, COVID-19 status, age in years and sex were almost always included in the sample metadata. Where available, HLA class I and class II types were obtained from metadata supplied by the sample provider rather than from assay-based typing. On the study overall, not on this receptor specifically: The quantity of clinical and demographic metadata differed by source and by participant and was supplied without curation.

At one collaborating source in Seattle, patients were enrolled during active infection and were followed longitudinally through the course of disease. The collaborating institutions used their own protocols to collect whole blood in K2EDTA tubes. Collaborator samples were shipped for TCRbeta analysis as frozen whole blood, isolated PBMCs, or DNA extracted from either sample type. Regarding this clone: Its antigen has not been determined. The record has no base qualities; no much larger clone is one base away.

TCRbeta CDR3 regions were amplified from genomic DNA using the immunoSEQ Assay, a bias-controlled multiplex PCR. In the paper's pipeline: The number of nucleated cells in each sample was estimated by amplification of reference gene primers within the assay. To quantify the absolute abundance of each unique TCRbeta CDR3 rearrangement, sequence reads were collapsed and filtered. For each sample, productive Simpson clonality was calculated by taking the square root of Simpson's diversity index across productive rearrangements. Entries here come from immuneACCESS through TCRdb and include only in-frame sequences with V and J called. Some clones fail to appear in such tables; in the studies checked, an unresolved V gene covers under half of the shortfall, and the cause of the remainder is unknown. V, J and clone size are taken as reported in that table, and D and trimming were inferred from the DNA itself. The sample has about 290,000 clones on record, 89% of them singletons. Approximately 12% of the sample lies in the top ten.

CDR1 and CDR2 are read off the germline V gene (reference sequence) as MNHEY and SMNVEV. From the cysteine up to the phenylalanine, the CDR3 has a length of 16 residues. Only CDR3 DNA is held: 48 bases, read in frame from base 1. V loses 6 bases of germline sequence and J loses 3 bases, and the interval between the two ends is 15 bases. Source material: peripheral blood. This TCR was recovered from a young woman with COVID-19, enrolled during active disease. The V and J genes are TRBV27 and TRBJ1-6; no D gene call is confident. The DNA sequence is TGTGCCAGCAGCAAACCCCTGGGAGGCTATAATTCACCCCTCCACTTT. Its coded protein is CASSKPLGGYNSPLHF.